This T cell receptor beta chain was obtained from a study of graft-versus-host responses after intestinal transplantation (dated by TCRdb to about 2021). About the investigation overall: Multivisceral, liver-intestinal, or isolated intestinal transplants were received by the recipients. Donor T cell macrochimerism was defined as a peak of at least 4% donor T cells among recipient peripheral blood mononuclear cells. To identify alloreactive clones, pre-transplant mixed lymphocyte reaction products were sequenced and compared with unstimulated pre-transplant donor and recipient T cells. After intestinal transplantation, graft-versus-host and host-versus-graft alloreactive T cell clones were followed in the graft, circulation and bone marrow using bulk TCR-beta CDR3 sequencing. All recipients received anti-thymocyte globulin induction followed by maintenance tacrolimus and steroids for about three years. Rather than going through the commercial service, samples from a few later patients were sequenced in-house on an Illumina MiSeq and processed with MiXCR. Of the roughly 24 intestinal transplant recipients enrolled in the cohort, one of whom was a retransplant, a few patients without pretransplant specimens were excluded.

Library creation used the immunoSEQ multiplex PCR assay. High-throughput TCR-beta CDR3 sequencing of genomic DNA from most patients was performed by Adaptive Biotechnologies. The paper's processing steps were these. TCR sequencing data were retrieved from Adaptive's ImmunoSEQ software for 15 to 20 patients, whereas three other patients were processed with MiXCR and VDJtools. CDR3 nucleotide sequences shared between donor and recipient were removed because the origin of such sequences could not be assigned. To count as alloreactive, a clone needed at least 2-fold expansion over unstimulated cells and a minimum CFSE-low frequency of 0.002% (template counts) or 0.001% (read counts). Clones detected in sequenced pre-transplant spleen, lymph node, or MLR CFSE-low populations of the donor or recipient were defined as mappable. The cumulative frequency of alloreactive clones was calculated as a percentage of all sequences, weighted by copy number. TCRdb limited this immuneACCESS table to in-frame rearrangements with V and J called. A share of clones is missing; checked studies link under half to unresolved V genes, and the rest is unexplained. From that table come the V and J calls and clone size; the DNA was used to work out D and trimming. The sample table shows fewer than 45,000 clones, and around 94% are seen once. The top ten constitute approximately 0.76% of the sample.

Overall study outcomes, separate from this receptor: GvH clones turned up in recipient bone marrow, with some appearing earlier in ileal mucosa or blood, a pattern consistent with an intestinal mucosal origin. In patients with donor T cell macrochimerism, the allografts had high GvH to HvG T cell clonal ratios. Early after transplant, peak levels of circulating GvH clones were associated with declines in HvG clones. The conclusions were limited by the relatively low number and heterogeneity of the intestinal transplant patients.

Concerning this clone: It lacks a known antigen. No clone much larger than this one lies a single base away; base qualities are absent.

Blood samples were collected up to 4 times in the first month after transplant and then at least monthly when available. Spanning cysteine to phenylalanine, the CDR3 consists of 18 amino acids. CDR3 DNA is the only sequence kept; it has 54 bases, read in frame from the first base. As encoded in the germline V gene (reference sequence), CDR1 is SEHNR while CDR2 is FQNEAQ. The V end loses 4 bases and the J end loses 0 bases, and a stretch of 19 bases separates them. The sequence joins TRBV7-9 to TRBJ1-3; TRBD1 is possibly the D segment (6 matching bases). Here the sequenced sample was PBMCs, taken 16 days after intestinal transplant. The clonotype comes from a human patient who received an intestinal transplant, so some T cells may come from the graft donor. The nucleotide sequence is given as TGTGCCAGCAGCTACCCCGCTAGGGGGGGGCACTCTGGAAACACCATATATTTT. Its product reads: CASSYPARGGHSGNTIYF.